This T cell receptor beta chain was observed in a study of shared clonotypes between healthy human individuals. Generated by immunoSEQ multiplex PCR, the TCRdb table keeps only in-frame clones and is missing some. This sample has roughly 1,500,000 clones; roughly 98% occur once, and the top ten carry approximately 0.45%. Adult donors, all healthy and HIV-negative, had no recent acute infections or vaccinations. Findings and caveats of the study: It was the few donors that limited the genetic and exposure-history diversity represented. Clonotypes shared by all four donors outscored non-shared clonotypes in generation probability.

With regard to this clone: Its antigen is unknown.

CDR3 size: 13 residues. Trimming took off 0 bases at V and 6 bases at J, with 8 bases between the two ends. Germline CDR1 reads MNHNY; CDR2 reads SVGAGI (reference sequence). Sequences were obtained from naive CD4+ T cells sorted from blood. Subset specified: CD45RA+ positively selected. This chain uses TRBV6-6 with TRBJ2-5, with unresolved D. The clonotype was recovered from a man younger than 40 in good health. CDR3 nucleotides: TGTGCCAGCAGTTACTCTAGGACCCAGACCCAGTACTTC. This translates into CASSYSRTQTQYF.